Detailed here is one T cell receptor (beta chain). The data are from a study of blood T cells in healthy people across ages. Using a J-beta primer mix together with a sample-barcoded 5' primer, a second PCR was run for roughly 6 to 12 cycles. TCRdb independently ran MiXCR on the 5' RACE reads; one entry per CDR3 protein. This repertoire shows about 1.1 million distinct CDR3 sequences, around two fifths found once; its top ten account for 10% to 15%. The CDR3 loop spans 14 amino acids. Germline V gene sequence: CDR1 MNHEY, CDR2 SVGEGT. Trimming took 5 bases from V and 2 from J, leaving 9 bases between them.

The chain links TRBV6-2 or TRBV6-3 to TRBJ1-4, with D unclear. Sequencing input: blood. The receptor comes from a man between 18 and 35 years old in good health. The CDR3 protein is CASSTPGTNEKLFF. As DNA, the CDR3 is TGTGCCAGCAGTACACCTGGGACTAATGAAAAACTGTTTTTT.